This TCR beta chain was recovered during a study of cytomegalovirus exposure and HLA in healthy donors. The assay was immunoSEQ multiplex PCR, and TCRdb's table has in-frame clones only and misses some. The sample contains some 100,000 clones, approximately 88% of which appear only once. CDR3 length: 13 residues. Germline CDR1 is SGHAT and CDR2 is FQNNGV. V was pared by 4 bases and J by 1 base, with 7 bases between. Sequenced: PBMCs. J is TRBJ1-1 and V is TRBV11-2, with D unresolved. The clonotype comes from a man aged 18 to 29 in good health and CMV-seronegative. The CDR3 protein is CASSSQWNTEAFF. The CDR3 coding sequence is TGTGCCAGCAGCTCCCAATGGAACACTGAAGCTTTCTTT.